Described below is a single TCR beta chain sequence and its context. At least ten counts were recorded for this clonotype. What this receptor recognizes is not known. Base quality data are lacking; no much larger clone is found one base away. The data stem from a study of response to subunit inactivated influenza vaccine (dated by TCRdb to 2017 to 2018). Regarding the research as a whole: Deep quantitative profiling of the T cell receptor repertoire was used in the study to follow responses to a trivalent subunit inactivated influenza vaccine. What the work shows at the level of the full study, not this receptor alone: According to the authors, only a limited number of new T cells may be recruited by each seasonal influenza vaccination.

Ends trimmed: V by 5 bases, J by 3 bases; bases unmatched to a gene: 13. Measured from the cysteine to the phenylalanine, the CDR3 is 18 residues long. The sequence is cut down to CDR3 DNA, 54 bases in frame from base 1. CDR1 SGHAT and CDR2 FQNNGV were looked up in the germline V gene. Library creation used RT-PCR. For sequencing, an Illumina HiSeq 2500 was employed. The public reads were reanalyzed by TCRdb: fastp trimming at Q25, MiXCR alignment, in-frame beta chains only. Under each unique CDR3 protein, matching rows form one entry showing the most common genes and DNA. In this sample the table shows 450,000 to 600,000 distinct CDR3 sequences, under 8.5% of which occur a single time. Around 14% of the sample lies in the top ten.

The chain is assembled from TRBV11-2 and TRBJ1-6; TRBD1 matches 7 bases in the middle. This TCR came from a man between 50 and 69 years old who received an inactivated influenza vaccine. Donor details come from another sample of the same person, matched by shared clones. The sequenced sample was PBMCs from blood, obtained less than 30 months after vaccination. CDR3 loop: CASSQYNRGQDYNSPLHF. At the DNA level, the sequence is TGTGCCAGCAGCCAATATAATCGCGGACAGGACTATAATTCACCCCTCCACTTT.